The clone carrying this T cell receptor beta chain was seen at least ten times. The antigen remains undetermined. Thyroid ultrasound, orbital computed tomography, clinical symptoms, and serum thyroxine and TRAb underpinned diagnoses. Cells are PBMCs isolated from 9 to 10 ml of fresh blood. This sample was included in a study of T cells in Graves' hyperthyroidism and ophthalmopathy. Amplification of TCR beta CDR3 regions used RNA as the template. HTBI primers were the set used in a first-round RT-PCR of the TCR CDR3. TCRdb called the multiplex PCR reads again in MiXCR, with one record for every CDR3 protein. The table lists 200,000 to 250,000 distinct CDR3 sequences, 17% of them singletons. This CDR3 has 15 amino acids. V was shortened by 7 bases and J by 6 bases, with 21 bases between the two germline ends. CDR1 is MNHNS and CDR2 is SASEGT in the germline V gene. Study results and caveats: Model-based prediction identified ophthalmopathy a median around seven months prior to its onset. In blood, most of the thyroid clonotypes expanded above 0.001 were also present.

Source material: blood. V gene TRBV6-1 combines with J gene TRBJ1-1; D gene unclear. The receptor comes from a woman aged 50 to 65 with Graves' hyperthyroidism. CDR3 in amino acids: CASTPSWTEDSEAFF. The CDR3 DNA is TGTGCCAGCACCCCATCCTGGACGGAAGACTCTGAAGCTTTCTTT.